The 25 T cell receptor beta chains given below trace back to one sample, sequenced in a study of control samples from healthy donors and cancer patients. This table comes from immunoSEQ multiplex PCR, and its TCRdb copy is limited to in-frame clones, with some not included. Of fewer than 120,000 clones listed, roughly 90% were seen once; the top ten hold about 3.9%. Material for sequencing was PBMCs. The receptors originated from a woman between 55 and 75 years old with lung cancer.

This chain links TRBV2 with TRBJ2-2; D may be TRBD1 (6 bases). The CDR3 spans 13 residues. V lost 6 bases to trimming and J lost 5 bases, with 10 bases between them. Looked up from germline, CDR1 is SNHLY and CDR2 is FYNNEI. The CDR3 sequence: CASRVGGTGELFF. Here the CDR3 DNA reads TGTGCCAGCAGGGTAGGGGGTACCGGGGAGCTGTTTTTT. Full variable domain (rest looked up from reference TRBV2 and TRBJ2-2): EPEVTQTPSHQVTQMGQEVILRCVPISNHLYFYWYRQILGQKVEFLVSFYNNEISEKSEIFDDQFSVERPDGSNFTLKIRSTKLEDSAMYFCASRVGGTGELFFGEGSRLTVL.

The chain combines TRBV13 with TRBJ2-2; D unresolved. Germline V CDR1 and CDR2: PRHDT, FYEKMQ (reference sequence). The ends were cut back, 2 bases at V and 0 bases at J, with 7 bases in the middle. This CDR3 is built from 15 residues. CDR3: CASSLRYTNTGELFF. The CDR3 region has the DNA TGTGCCAGCAGCTTACGATACACGAACACCGGGGAGCTGTTTTTT. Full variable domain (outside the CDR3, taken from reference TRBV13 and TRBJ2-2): AAGVIQSPRHLIKEKRETATLKCYPIPRHDTVYWYQQGPGQDPQFLISFYEKMQSDKGSIPDRFSAQQFSDYHSELNMSSLELGDSALYFCASSLRYTNTGELFFGEGSRLTVL.

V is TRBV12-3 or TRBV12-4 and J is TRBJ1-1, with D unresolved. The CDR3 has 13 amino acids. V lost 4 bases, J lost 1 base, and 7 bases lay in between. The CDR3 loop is CASSSPQNTEAFF. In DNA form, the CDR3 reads TGTGCCAGCAGTTCTCCCCAGAACACTGAAGCTTTCTTT.

CDR3 bases: TGTGCCAGCAGTGATGGGGAGGTAGGAGCTTTCTTT. Protein sequence: CASSDGEVGAFF. V and J are TRBV6-1 and TRBJ1-1; D gene uncertain. V was pared by 3 bases and J by 10 bases, with 12 bases between. CDR1 and CDR2 from the germline V gene are MNHNS and SASEGT. The CDR3 is 12 residues long.

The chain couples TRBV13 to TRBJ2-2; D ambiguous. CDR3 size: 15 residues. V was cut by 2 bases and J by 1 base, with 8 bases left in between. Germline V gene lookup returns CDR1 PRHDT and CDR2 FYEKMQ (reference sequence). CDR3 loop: CASSLYTGNTGELFF. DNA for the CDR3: TGTGCCAGCAGCTTATACACGGGGAACACCGGGGAGCTGTTTTTT.

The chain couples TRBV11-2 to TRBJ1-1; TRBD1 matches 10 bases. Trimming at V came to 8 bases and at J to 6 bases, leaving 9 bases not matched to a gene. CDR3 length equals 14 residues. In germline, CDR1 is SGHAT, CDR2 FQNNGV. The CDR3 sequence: CASGWTGGDPEAFF. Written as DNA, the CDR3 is TGTGCCAGCGGCTGGACAGGGGGGGATCCTGAAGCTTTCTTT. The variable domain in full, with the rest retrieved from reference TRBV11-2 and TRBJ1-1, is EAGVAQSPRYKIIEKRQSVAFWCNPISGHATLYWYQQILGQGPKLLIQFQNNGVVDDSQLPKDRFSAERLKGVDSTLKIQPAKLEDSAVYLCASGWTGGDPEAFFGQGTRLTVV.

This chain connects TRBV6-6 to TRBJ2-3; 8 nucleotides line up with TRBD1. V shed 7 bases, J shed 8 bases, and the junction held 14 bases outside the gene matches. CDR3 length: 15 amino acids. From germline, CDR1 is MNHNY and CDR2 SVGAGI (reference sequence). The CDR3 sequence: CASILVQGAAGTQYF. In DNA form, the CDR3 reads TGTGCCAGCATCCTTGTCCAGGGGGCGGCAGGTACGCAGTATTTT.

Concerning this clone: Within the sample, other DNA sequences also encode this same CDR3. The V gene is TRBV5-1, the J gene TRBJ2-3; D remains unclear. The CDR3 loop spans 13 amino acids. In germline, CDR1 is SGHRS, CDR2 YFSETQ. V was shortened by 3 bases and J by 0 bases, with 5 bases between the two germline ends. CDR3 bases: TGCGCCAGCAGCTCACCTAGCACAGATACGCAGTATTTT. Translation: CASSSPSTDTQYF.

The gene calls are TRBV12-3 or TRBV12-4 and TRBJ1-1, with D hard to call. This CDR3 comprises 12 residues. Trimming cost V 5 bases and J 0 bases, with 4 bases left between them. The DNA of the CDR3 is TGTGCCAGCAGTCCTGTGAACACTGAAGCTTTCTTT. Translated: CASSPVNTEAFF.

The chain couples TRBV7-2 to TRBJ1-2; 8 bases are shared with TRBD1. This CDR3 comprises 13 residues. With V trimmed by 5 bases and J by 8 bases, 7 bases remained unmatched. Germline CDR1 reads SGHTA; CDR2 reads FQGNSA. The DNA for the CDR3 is TGTGCCAGCAGCGAAAGGACAGGGATGGGCTACACCTTC. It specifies CASSERTGMGYTF.

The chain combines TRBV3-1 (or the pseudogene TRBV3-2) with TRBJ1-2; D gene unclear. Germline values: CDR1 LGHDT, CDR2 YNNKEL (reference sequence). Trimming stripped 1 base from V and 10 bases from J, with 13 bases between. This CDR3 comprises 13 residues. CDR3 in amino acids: CASSQVENSPYTF. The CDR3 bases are TGTGCCAGCAGCCAAGTCGAAAATTCCCCCTACACCTTC.

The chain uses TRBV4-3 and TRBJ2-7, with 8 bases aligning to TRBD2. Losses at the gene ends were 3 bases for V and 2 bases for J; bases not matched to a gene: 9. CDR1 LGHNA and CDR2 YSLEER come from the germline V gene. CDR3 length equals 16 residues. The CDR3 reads CASSQGLSGVAYEQYF. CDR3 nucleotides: TGCGCCAGCAGCCAGGGGCTTAGCGGGGTCGCCTACGAGCAGTACTTC.

The CDR3 DNA reads as TGCAGCGTAGCTACCCTTGACCCCTACGAGCAGTACTTC. Its translation: CSVATLDPYEQYF. The chain links TRBV29-1 to TRBJ2-7, with D hard to call. Germline V CDR1 and CDR2: SQVTM, ANQGSEA. The CDR3 is made up of 13 amino acids. The V end was cut by 6 bases, the J end by 2 bases, with 14 bases between.

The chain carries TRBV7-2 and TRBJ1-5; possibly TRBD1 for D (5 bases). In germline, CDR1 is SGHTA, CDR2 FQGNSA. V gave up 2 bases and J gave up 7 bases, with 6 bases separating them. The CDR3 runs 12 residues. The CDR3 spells CASSLQGQPQHF. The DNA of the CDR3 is TGTGCCAGCAGCTTACAGGGACAGCCCCAGCATTTT.

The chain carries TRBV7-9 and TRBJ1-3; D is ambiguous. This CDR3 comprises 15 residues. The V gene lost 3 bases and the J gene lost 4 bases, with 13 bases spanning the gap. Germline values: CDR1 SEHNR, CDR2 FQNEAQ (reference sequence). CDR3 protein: CASSLAVQRGNTIYF. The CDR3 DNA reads TGTGCCAGCAGCTTGGCGGTCCAACGGGGAAACACCATATATTTT.

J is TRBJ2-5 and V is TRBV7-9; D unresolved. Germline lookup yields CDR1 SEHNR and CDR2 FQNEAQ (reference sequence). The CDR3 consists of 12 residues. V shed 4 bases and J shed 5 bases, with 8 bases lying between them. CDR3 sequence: CASSWVGETQYF. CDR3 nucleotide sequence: TGTGCCAGCAGCTGGGTGGGGGAGACCCAGTACTTC.

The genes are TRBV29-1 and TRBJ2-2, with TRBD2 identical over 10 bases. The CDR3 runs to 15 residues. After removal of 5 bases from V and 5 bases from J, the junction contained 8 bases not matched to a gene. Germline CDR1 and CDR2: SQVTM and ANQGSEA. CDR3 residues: CSVPLAGAGTGELFF. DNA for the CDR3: TGCAGCGTTCCCCTAGCGGGGGCGGGGACCGGGGAGCTGTTTTTT.

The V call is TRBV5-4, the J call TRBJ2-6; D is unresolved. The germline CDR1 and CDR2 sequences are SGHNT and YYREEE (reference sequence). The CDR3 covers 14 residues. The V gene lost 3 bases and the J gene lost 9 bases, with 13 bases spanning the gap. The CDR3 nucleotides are TGTGCCAGCAGCTCCCTTCTCTTTGGCAACGTCCTGACTTTC. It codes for CASSSLLFGNVLTF.

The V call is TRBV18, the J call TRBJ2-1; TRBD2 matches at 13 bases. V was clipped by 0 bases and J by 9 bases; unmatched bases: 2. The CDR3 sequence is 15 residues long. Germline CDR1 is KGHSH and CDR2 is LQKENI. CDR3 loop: CASSPPGLAGTEQFF. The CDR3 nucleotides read TGTGCCAGCTCACCACCGGGACTAGCGGGGACTGAGCAGTTCTTC.

CDR3 nucleotide sequence: TGTGCCAGCTCACCCCTCGGACAGGAGGATAATTCACCCCTCCACTTT. As protein: CASSPLGQEDNSPLHF. The V and J genes are TRBV18 and TRBJ1-6; TRBD1 aligns across 7 bases. Germline V gene data show CDR1 as KGHSH and CDR2 as LQKENI. V dropped 3 bases and J dropped 5; count of bases not matched to a gene: 7. The CDR3 has 16 residues.

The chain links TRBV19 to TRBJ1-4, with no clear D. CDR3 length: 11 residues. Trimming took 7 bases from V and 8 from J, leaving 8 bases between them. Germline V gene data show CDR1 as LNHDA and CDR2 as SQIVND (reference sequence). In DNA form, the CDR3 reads TGTGCCAGTATTTTTAACGAAAAACTGTTTTTT. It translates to CASIFNEKLFF.

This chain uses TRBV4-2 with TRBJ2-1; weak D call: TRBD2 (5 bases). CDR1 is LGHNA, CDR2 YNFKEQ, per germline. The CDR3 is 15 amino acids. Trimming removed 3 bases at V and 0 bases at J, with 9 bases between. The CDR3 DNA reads TGTGCCAGCAGCCAGTCTACTAGCTCCTACAATGAGCAGTTCTTC. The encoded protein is CASSQSTSSYNEQFF.

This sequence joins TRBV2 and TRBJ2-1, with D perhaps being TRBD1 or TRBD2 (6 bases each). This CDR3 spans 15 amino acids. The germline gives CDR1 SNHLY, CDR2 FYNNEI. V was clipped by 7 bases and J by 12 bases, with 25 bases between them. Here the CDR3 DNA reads TGTGCCAGCAAGGGTCCGGGGGCCGAGGTCGGTGGGCAGTTCTTC. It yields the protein CASKGPGAEVGGQFF.

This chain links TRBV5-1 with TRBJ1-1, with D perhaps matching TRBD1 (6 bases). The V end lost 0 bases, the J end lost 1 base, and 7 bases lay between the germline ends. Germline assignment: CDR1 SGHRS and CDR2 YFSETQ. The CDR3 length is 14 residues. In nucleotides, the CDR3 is TGCGCCAGCAGCTTGGGGACAGCGAACACTGAAGCTTTCTTT. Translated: CASSLGTANTEAFF.

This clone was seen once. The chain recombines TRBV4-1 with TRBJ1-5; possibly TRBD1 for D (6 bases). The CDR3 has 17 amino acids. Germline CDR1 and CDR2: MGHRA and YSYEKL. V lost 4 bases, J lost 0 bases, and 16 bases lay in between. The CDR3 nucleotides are TGCGCCAGCAGCCCCCTTAGAGGGGGGAATAGCAATCAGCCCCAGCATTTT. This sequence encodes CASSPLRGGNSNQPQHF.